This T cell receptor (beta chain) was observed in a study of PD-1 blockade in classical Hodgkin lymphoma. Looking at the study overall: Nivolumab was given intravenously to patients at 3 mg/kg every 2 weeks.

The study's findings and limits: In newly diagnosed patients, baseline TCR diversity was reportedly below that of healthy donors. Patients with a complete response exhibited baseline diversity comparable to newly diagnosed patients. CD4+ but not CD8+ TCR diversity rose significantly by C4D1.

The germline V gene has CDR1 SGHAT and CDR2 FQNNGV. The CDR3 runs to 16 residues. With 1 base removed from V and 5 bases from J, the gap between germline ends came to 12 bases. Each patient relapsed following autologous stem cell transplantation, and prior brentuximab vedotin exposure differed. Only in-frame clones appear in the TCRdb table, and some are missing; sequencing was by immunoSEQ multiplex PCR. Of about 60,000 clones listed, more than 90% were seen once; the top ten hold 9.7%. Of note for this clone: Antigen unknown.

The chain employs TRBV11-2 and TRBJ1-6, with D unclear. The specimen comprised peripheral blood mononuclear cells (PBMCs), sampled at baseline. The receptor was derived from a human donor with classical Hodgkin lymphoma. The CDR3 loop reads CASSLGRTENNSPLHF. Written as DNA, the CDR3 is TGTGCCAGCAGCTTAGGAAGAACAGAAAATAATTCACCCCTCCACTTT.